The 11 T cell receptor beta chains below all came from one sample that was sequenced in a study of T cell changes during pregnancy in multiple sclerosis. Measured with immunoSEQ multiplex PCR; TCRdb has only the in-frame clones, and not every one. The sample records tens of thousands of clones, over 80% being singletons. The sequencing used peripheral blood, collected in the first trimester of pregnancy. The receptors derive from a female donor with multiple sclerosis, enrolled in a pregnancy study.

The V gene is TRBV6-5, the J gene TRBJ2-5, with 10 bases fitting TRBD1. V lost 6 bases to trimming and J lost 5 bases; unmatched junction nucleotides: 6. This CDR3 contains 14 residues. The germline V gene encodes CDR1 MNHEY and CDR2 SVGAGI. CDR3 region: CASSRDRGQETQYF. The CDR3 nucleotides read TGTGCCAGCAGCAGGGACAGGGGTCAGGAGACCCAGTACTTC.

The chain combines TRBV7-3 with TRBJ2-1; 10 bases fit TRBD2. V shed 2 bases, J shed 6 bases, and the junction held 4 bases outside the gene matches. This CDR3 spans 15 amino acids. Germline V gives CDR1 SGHTA, CDR2 FQGTGA. The CDR3 here is CASSLLAGVRNEQFF. The CDR3, as DNA: TGTGCCAGCAGCTTACTAGCGGGAGTACGCAATGAGCAGTTCTTC.

The V call is TRBV15, the J call TRBJ2-5; 9 nucleotides agree with TRBD1. From germline, CDR1 is LNHNV and CDR2 YYDKDF (reference sequence). V shed 2 bases and J 4 bases; nucleotides not matched to a gene: 8. There are 16 residues in the CDR3. The CDR3 region is CATSRLSPDRGETQYF. The CDR3, as DNA: TGTGCCACCAGCAGATTAAGCCCGGACAGGGGAGAGACCCAGTACTTC.

CDR3 bases: TGTGCCAGCAGTTTAGGTTGGACTAGCGGACGCCCCAGGTTCTTC. Translation gives CASSLGWTSGRPRFF. V and J are TRBV28 and TRBJ2-1; 10 bases are shared with TRBD2. Germline CDR1 reads MDHEN; CDR2 reads SYDVKM. The CDR3 contains 15 residues. After removal of 2 bases from V and 15 bases from J, the junction contained 13 bases not matched to a gene.

The chain links TRBV5-4 to TRBJ2-4, with 7 bases lining up with TRBD2. Germline CDR1 and CDR2: SGHNT and YYREEE (reference sequence). Trimming cost V 1 base and J 4 bases; bases outside gene matches: 5. The CDR3 has 15 residues. The CDR3 DNA reads as TGTGCCAGCAGCTTGAGCGGGGAAAAGAAAAACATTCAGTACTTC. Its translation: CASSLSGEKKNIQYF.

The chain combines TRBV19 with TRBJ1-1; no clear D. The germline V and J ends were trimmed by 7 bases and 1 base, with 13 bases remaining between them. The CDR3 covers 14 residues. The V gene's germline CDR1 is LNHDA and CDR2 SQIVND (reference sequence). The CDR3 bases are TGTGCCAGTAAATGGCTCGGGTCGAACACTGAAGCTTTCTTT. It is translated as CASKWLGSNTEAFF.

V and J are TRBV7-8 and TRBJ2-7, with a possible D match to TRBD1 (6 bases). V was trimmed by 9 bases and J by 0 bases, leaving 18 bases between them. The CDR3 is 15 residues long. CDR1 is SGHVS and CDR2 is FQNEAQ in the germline V gene. The CDR3 sequence: CASVQRQDSSYEQYF. In nucleotides, the CDR3 is TGTGCCAGTGTTCAGAGGCAGGACAGCTCCTACGAGCAGTACTTC. The whole variable domain, remainder taken from reference TRBV7-8 and TRBJ2-7, is GAGVSQSPRYKVAKRGQDVALRCDPISGHVSLFWYQQALGQGPEFLTYFQNEAQLDKSGLPSDRFFAERPEGSVSTLKIQRTQQEDSAVYLCASVQRQDSSYEQYFGPGTRLTVT.

The genes are TRBV27 and TRBJ2-7; 9 bases agree with TRBD2. Germline CDR1 and CDR2: MNHEY and SMNVEV (reference sequence). The CDR3 length is 15 residues. V dropped 8 bases and J dropped 3; count of bases not matched to a gene: 11. CDR3 protein: CASGTVSGGNYEQYF. In nucleotides, the CDR3 is TGTGCCAGCGGGACCGTTAGCGGGGGAAACTACGAGCAGTACTTC.

V and J are TRBV7-3 and TRBJ2-3; 9 bases fit TRBD1. The CDR3 runs to 14 residues. In germline, CDR1 is SGHTA, CDR2 FQGTGA. V gave up 5 bases and J gave up 3 bases; unmatched junction bases: 3. DNA for the CDR3: TGTGCCAGCAGCCTGGACAGGGGAACAGATACGCAGTATTTT. This translates into CASSLDRGTDTQYF.

The rearrangement uses TRBV5-1 and TRBJ2-2; 8 nucleotides align to TRBD1. Germline assignment: CDR1 SGHRS and CDR2 YFSETQ. The CDR3 totals 15 residues. V gave up 3 bases and J gave up 4 bases; unmatched junction bases: 5. CDR3 DNA sequence: TGCGCCAGCAGCTCAGACAGGGGCGGCACCGGGGAGCTGTTTTTT. It codes for CASSSDRGGTGELFF.

The chain has TRBV11-1 and TRBJ2-7; D is perhaps TRBD1 (6 bases). V shed 3 bases and J shed 4 bases, with 22 bases lying between them. The germline gives CDR1 SGHAT, CDR2 FQDESV (reference sequence). The CDR3 extends over 17 amino acids. Here the CDR3 reads CASSLIPDRKAAYEQYF. CDR3 nucleotide sequence: TGTGCCAGCAGCTTGATCCCGGACAGAAAAGCCGCTTACGAGCAGTACTTC.